These 23 T cell receptor beta chains share one sample of origin, sequenced in a study of blood T cell repertoires in COVID-19. The assay was immunoSEQ multiplex PCR, and TCRdb's table has in-frame clones only and misses some. The table shows about 75,000 clones, with roughly 88% occurring only once. Sequencing was performed on peripheral blood. These receptors all come from a human donor in a cohort sampled during active COVID-19.

For this clone: The same CDR3 is also encoded by other DNA sequences in this sample. The rearrangement joins TRBV7-2 to TRBJ2-7; 9 nucleotides match TRBD2. Germline V gene data show CDR1 as SGHTA and CDR2 as FQGNSA. The length of the CDR3 is 15 residues. Unmatched junction bases numbered 5, after V lost 1 base and J lost 4 bases. CDR3 in amino acids: CASSLGPSGNYEQYF. As DNA, the CDR3 is TGTGCCAGCAGCTTAGGGCCTAGCGGGAATTACGAGCAGTACTTC.

This chain joins TRBV7-9 and TRBJ2-2; D is ambiguous. Deletions cut 3 bases from V and 7 bases from J, with 9 bases between. Germline CDR1 and CDR2: SEHNR and FQNEAQ (reference sequence). This CDR3 has 13 amino acids. The CDR3 DNA follows: TGTGCCAGCAGCTTTTTAGGAGTCGGGGAGCTGTTTTTT. The encoded protein is CASSFLGVGELFF.

V is TRBV5-1 and J is TRBJ2-2, with 8 bases identical to TRBD1. CDR1 and CDR2 from the germline V gene are SGHRS and YFSETQ. The CDR3 is 15 amino acids. V lost 4 bases to trimming and J lost 4 bases; unmatched junction nucleotides: 6. The CDR3 loop reads CASSLTGVGTGELFF. CDR3 coding DNA: TGCGCCAGCAGCCTGACAGGGGTAGGCACCGGGGAGCTGTTTTTT.

The V gene is TRBV5-1, the J gene TRBJ1-1; D call uncertain. Germline V gives CDR1 SGHRS, CDR2 YFSETQ. The V end was cut by 0 bases, the J end by 1 base, with 10 bases between. The CDR3 spans 15 residues. CDR3 sequence (DNA): TGCGCCAGCAGCTTGGACAGCTCGAGGAACACTGAAGCTTTCTTT. Its translation is CASSLDSSRNTEAFF.

This rearrangement joins TRBV18 to TRBJ1-1, with D unclear. There are 14 residues in the CDR3. Trimming cost V 4 bases and J 7 bases, with 16 bases left between them. Germline CDR1 KGHSH, CDR2 LQKENI. The CDR3 nucleotides read TGTGCCAGCTCACTATTACCTGTGCGGGGTGAAGCTTTCTTT. Translating gives CASSLLPVRGEAFF.

This clone came up a few times. This chain uses TRBV19 with TRBJ2-6; 10 nucleotides align to TRBD1. With V trimmed by 3 bases and J by 2 bases, 7 bases remained unmatched. This CDR3 contains 18 residues. CDR1 is LNHDA and CDR2 is SQIVND in the germline V gene (reference sequence). The CDR3 loop reads CASSMDRGMGTGANVLTF. The CDR3 DNA is TGTGCCAGTAGTATGGACAGGGGGATGGGTACTGGGGCCAACGTCCTGACTTTC.

The rearrangement links TRBV3-1 (or the pseudogene TRBV3-2) to TRBJ2-1; TRBD2 aligns across 12 bases. Germline assignment: CDR1 LGHDT and CDR2 YNNKEL (reference sequence). V lost 2 bases to trimming and J lost 2 bases; unmatched junction nucleotides: 7. The CDR3 is 18 amino acids. DNA for the CDR3: TGTGCCAGCAGCCAAACTAGCGGGAGGATCGTCGCCTACAATGAGCAGTTCTTC. It codes for CASSQTSGRIVAYNEQFF.

The CDR3 region has the DNA TGTGCCAGCAGCTCCACAGGGTGGAACCGTAGCACAGATACGCAGTATTTT. Translated, it gives CASSSTGWNRSTDTQYF. This chain connects TRBV13 to TRBJ2-3; the D gene is possibly TRBD1 (6 bases). Deletions cut 4 bases from V and 0 bases from J, with 17 bases between. This CDR3 comprises 17 residues. Germline CDR1 reads PRHDT; CDR2 reads FYEKMQ (reference sequence).

This clone has only a few counts. The J gene is TRBJ2-5, the V gene TRBV7-2; 8 bases agree with TRBD2. This CDR3 has 16 residues. Trimming took 1 base from V and 2 from J; bases not matched to a gene: 6. Per the germline V gene, CDR1 is SGHTA and CDR2 is FQGNSA. Here the CDR3 DNA reads TGTGCCAGCAGCTTAGGAAACGCGGGGGGACAAGAGACCCAGTACTTC. Its translation: CASSLGNAGGQETQYF. The full variable domain, its missing parts supplied by reference TRBV7-2 and TRBJ2-5, is GAGVSQSPSNKVTEKGKDVELRCDPISGHTALYWYRQSLGQGLEFLIYFQGNSAPDKSGLPSDRFSAERTGGSVSTLTIQRTQQEDSAVYLCASSLGNAGGQETQYFGPGTRLLVL.

This chain links TRBV7-3 with TRBJ2-3, with D maybe TRBD2 (6 bases). In germline, CDR1 is SGHTA, CDR2 FQGTGA. The CDR3 is made up of 16 amino acids. Trimming shortened V by 0 bases and J by 2 bases, and 12 bases separated the two germline ends. The chain's CDR3 is CASSLTGGTSTDTQYF. CDR3 DNA sequence: TGTGCCAGCAGCTTAACTGGGGGGACGTCCACAGATACGCAGTATTTT.

The chain couples TRBV5-1 to TRBJ2-1; TRBD2 agrees at 8 bases. The CDR3 runs to 17 residues. Looked up from germline, CDR1 is SGHRS and CDR2 is YFSETQ. After removal of 0 bases from V and 1 base from J, the junction contained 6 bases not matched to a gene. Written as DNA, the CDR3 is TGCGCCAGCAGCTTGGGGAGCGGGGGTTCATCCTACAATGAGCAGTTCTTC. Its translation is CASSLGSGGSSYNEQFF.

The chain has TRBV18 and TRBJ2-3; D may be TRBD1 (5 bases). Between the trimmed V and J ends, which lost 3 bases and 2 bases, there was a span of 9 bases. Germline V gene sequence: CDR1 KGHSH, CDR2 LQKENI. The CDR3 has 14 amino acids. The chain's CDR3 is CASSPPGITDTQYF. The CDR3 DNA follows: TGTGCCAGCTCACCGCCAGGGATCACAGATACGCAGTATTTT.

V and J are TRBV10-3 and TRBJ1-6; D is perhaps TRBD1 (5 bases). CDR3 length: 15 residues. Trimming removed 0 bases from V and 9 bases from J, with 12 bases in between. Per the germline V gene, CDR1 is ENHRY and CDR2 is SYGVKD. Here the CDR3 reads CAISESGGWGSPLHF. For the CDR3, the DNA is TGTGCCATCAGTGAGTCGGGGGGGTGGGGTTCACCCCTCCACTTT.

The chain recombines TRBV18 with TRBJ1-5; possible D gene TRBD1, 5 bases. Germline V CDR1 and CDR2: KGHSH, LQKENI. The CDR3 loop spans 15 amino acids. Trimming removed 2 bases at V and 3 bases at J, with 11 bases between. The CDR3 DNA sequence: TGTGCCAGCTCACCATCGGCAGGGTACAATCAGCCCCAGCATTTT. This codes for CASSPSAGYNQPQHF.

The chain uses TRBV5-8 and TRBJ2-2; the D is unclear. Trimming pared 5 bases from V and 8 bases from J, leaving 13 bases between. The CDR3 length is 13 residues. Germline assignment: CDR1 SGHTS and CDR2 YDEGEE. As DNA, the CDR3 is TGTGCCAGCAGGACTTTTTTTAGTGGGGAGCTGTTTTTT. Amino acids: CASRTFFSGELFF. Full variable domain (remainder filled in from reference TRBV5-8 and TRBJ2-2): EAGVTQSPTHLIKTRGQQATLRCSPISGHTSVYWYQQALGLGLQFLLWYDEGEERNRGNFPPRFSGRQFPNYSSELNVNALELEDSALYLCASRTFFSGELFFGEGSRLTVL.

This chain uses TRBV25-1 with TRBJ2-2; 13 nucleotides match TRBD2. Germline-derived CDR1 and CDR2 are MGHDK and SYGVNS. The CDR3 sequence is 17 residues long. V trimming: 4 bases; J trimming: 8 bases; junction bases outside the gene matches: 10. Here the CDR3 reads CASSAATGTSGVGELFF. The CDR3 DNA sequence: TGTGCCAGCAGTGCCGCAACCGGGACTAGCGGGGTTGGGGAGCTGTTTTTT.

The rearrangement uses TRBV6-4 and TRBJ1-6; TRBD1 might be the D (5 bases). The V gene lost 5 bases and the J gene lost 7 bases, with 9 bases spanning the gap. The CDR3 totals 13 residues. Per the germline V gene, CDR1 is MRHNA and CDR2 is SNTAGT. CDR3 in DNA: TGTGCCAGCAGTCGGGAGGGGAATTCACCCCTCCACTTT. It encodes CASSREGNSPLHF.

The rearrangement joins TRBV6-1 to TRBJ1-2, with D maybe TRBD1 (5 bases). Trimming cost V 3 bases and J 4 bases, with 12 bases left between them. Germline-derived CDR1 and CDR2 are MNHNS and SASEGT. The CDR3 extends over 14 amino acids. CDR3 amino acids: CASSEGLRAYGYTF. CDR3 coding DNA: TGTGCCAGCAGTGAGGGCCTCAGGGCCTATGGCTACACCTTC.

This clone was seen only once. CDR3 protein: CASSIGGSDTEAFF. The CDR3 nucleotides read TGTGCCAGTAGTATTGGGGGGTCGGACACTGAAGCTTTCTTT. J is TRBJ1-1 and V is TRBV19; tentative D call: TRBD1 (5 bases). Trimming took 3 bases from V and 3 from J, leaving 11 bases between them. There are 14 residues in the CDR3. CDR1 and CDR2 (germline): LNHDA, SQIVND (reference sequence).

The rearrangement links TRBV4-2 to TRBJ2-5, with TRBD2 matching 8 bases. Germline V gives CDR1 LGHNA, CDR2 YNFKEQ. V was pared by 2 bases and J by 4 bases, with 0 bases of the junction left unmatched. CDR3 size: 13 residues. CDR3 sequence reads: CASSQREGETQYF. CDR3 coding DNA: TGTGCCAGCAGCCAACGGGAGGGAGAGACCCAGTACTTC.

The V and J genes are TRBV7-9 and TRBJ1-2, with 8 positions matching TRBD1. The length of the CDR3 is 14 residues. V gave up 3 bases and J gave up 8 bases; unmatched junction bases: 8. Germline values: CDR1 SEHNR, CDR2 FQNEAQ (reference sequence). The CDR3 region is CASSLTGAMGGYTF. The CDR3 region has the DNA TGTGCCAGCAGCTTGACAGGGGCGATGGGCGGCTACACCTTC.

The gene calls are TRBV7-2 and TRBJ2-7, with D possibly TRBD2 on 6 matching bases. Looked up from germline, CDR1 is SGHTA and CDR2 is FQGNSA. V lost 1 base to trimming and J lost 2 bases, with 9 bases between them. The CDR3 runs to 14 residues. The CDR3 nucleotides read TGTGCCAGCAGCTTAGGGCGGGGAACCTACGAGCAGTACTTC. Translating it yields CASSLGRGTYEQYF.

The chain carries TRBV6-2 or TRBV6-3 and TRBJ1-2; unclear D gene. The V end lost 2 bases, the J end lost 4 bases, and 8 bases lay between the germline ends. The CDR3 runs 13 residues. Germline assignment: CDR1 MNHEY and CDR2 SVGEGT. The CDR3 region has the DNA TGTGCCAGCAGTTACAGTCAGATCTATGGCTACACCTTC. It codes for CASSYSQIYGYTF.